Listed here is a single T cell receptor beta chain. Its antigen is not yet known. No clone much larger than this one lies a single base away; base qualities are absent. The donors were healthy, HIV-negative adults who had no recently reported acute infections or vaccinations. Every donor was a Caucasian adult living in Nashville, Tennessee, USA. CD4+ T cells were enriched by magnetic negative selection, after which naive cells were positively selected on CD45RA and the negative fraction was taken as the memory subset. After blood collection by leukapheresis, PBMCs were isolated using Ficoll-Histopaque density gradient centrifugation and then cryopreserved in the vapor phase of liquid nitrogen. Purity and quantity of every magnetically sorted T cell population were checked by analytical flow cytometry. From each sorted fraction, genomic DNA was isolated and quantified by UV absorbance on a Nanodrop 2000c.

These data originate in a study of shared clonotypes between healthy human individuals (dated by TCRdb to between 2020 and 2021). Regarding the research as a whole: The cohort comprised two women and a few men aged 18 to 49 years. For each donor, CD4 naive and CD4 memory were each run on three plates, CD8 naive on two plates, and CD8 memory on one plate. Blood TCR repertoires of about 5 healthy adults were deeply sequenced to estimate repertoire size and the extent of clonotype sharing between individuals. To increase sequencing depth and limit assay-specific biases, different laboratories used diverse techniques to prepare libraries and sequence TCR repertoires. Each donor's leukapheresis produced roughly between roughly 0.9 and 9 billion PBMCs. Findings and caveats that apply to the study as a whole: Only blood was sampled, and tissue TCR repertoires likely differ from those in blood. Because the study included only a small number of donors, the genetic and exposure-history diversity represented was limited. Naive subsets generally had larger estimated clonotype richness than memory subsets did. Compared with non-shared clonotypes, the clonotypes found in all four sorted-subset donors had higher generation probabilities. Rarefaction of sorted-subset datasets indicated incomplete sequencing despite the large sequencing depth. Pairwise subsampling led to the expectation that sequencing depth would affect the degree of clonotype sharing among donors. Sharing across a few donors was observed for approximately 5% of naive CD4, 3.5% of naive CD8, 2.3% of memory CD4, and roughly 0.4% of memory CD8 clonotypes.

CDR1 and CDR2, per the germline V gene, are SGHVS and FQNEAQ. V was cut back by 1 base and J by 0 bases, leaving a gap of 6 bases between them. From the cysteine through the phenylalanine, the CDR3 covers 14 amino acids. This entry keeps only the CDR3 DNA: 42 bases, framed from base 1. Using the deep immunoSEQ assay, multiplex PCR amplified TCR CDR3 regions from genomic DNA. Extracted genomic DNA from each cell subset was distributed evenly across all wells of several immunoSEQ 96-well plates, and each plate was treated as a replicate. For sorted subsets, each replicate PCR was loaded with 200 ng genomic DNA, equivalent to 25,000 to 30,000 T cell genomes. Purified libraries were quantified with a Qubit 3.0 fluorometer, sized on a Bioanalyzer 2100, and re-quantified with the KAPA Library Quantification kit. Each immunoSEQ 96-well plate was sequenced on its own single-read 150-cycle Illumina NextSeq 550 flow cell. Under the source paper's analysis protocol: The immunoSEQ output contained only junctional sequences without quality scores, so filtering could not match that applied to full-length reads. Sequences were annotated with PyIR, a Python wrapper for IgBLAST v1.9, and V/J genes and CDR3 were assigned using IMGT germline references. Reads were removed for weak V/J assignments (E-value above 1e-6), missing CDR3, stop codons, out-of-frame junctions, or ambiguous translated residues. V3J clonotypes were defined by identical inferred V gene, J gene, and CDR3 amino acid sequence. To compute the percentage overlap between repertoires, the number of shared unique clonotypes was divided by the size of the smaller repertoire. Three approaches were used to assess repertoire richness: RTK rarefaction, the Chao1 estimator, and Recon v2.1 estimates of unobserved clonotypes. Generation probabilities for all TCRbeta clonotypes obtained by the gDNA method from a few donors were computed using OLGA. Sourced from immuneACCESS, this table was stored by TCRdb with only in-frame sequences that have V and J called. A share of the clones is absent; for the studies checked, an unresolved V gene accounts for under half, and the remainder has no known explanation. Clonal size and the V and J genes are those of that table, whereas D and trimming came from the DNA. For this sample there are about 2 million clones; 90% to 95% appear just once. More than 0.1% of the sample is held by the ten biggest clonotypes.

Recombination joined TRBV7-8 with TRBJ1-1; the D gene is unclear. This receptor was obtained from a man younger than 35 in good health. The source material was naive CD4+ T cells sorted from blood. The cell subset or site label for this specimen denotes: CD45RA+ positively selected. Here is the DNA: TGTGCCAGCAGCTTAGTCCCCGTGAACACTGAAGCTTTCTTT. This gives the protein CASSLVPVNTEAFF.